The T cell receptor (beta chain) under discussion was sequenced for a study of cytomegalovirus exposure and HLA in healthy donors. Findings and limits, study-wide: The authors enumerated over 150 TCR beta chains as linked to cytomegalovirus. As immune exposure information, only CMV serostatus was available. Previously analyzed data showed that most TCR beta V segments were productive at a frequency of about 87% or about 30%.

This clone was found once. What it binds is unknown. The CDR3 extends over 15 amino acids. Germline V gene lookup returns CDR1 MGHDK and CDR2 SYGVNS. The V end lost 0 bases, the J end lost 2 bases, and 11 bases lay between the germline ends. Vbeta (60) and Jbeta (13) primers were used in the PCR. Some clones are missing from TCRdb's copy, which holds only in-frame ones; the method was immunoSEQ multiplex PCR. The repertoire includes around 150,000 clones, about 84% of them detected once, and about 3.4% sits in the top ten. The J gene is TRBJ2-7, the V gene TRBV25-1; perhaps TRBD2 as D (6 bases). This receptor was identified in a male donor in good health and CMV-seronegative. Sequenced input: PBMCs. The CDR3 DNA reads TGTGCCAGCAGTGAATATGGTAGCGGACCCTACGAGCAGTACTTC. Its translation: CASSEYGSGPYEQYF.